The present TCR beta chain was sequenced within a study of identical twins. Study-wide findings and caveats: In cord blood, abundant beta clonotypes had fewer insertions; memory showed no trend.

Details on this clonotype: Antigen unknown.

Germline CDR1 and CDR2: DFQATT and SNEGSKA (reference sequence). V gave up 4 bases and J gave up 2 bases, with 6 bases separating them. The CDR3 has 11 residues. TCRdb used MiXCR to reprocess the 5' RACE reads, holding one entry per CDR3 protein. The table lists over 600,000 distinct CDR3 sequences, 21% of them singletons. The sample was also reused in another study, on T cells expressing NK-cell markers. That work states: Just one sequenced donor of eight was HCMV-seronegative, while seven were seropositive. A handful of donors had dominant NKG2C+ clonotypes that comprised roughly 1.0-7.5% of their CD8+ T cells. Researchers report these clonotypes also headed the CD3+CD56-NKG2C+ fraction in four donors.

This chain joins TRBV20-1 and TRBJ2-7; D is unresolved. This TCR came from a young woman in good health. The specimen was PBMCs. The CDR3 region has the DNA TGCAGTGCTAATCAAGCCTACGAGCAGTACTTC. Its translation is CSANQAYEQYF.